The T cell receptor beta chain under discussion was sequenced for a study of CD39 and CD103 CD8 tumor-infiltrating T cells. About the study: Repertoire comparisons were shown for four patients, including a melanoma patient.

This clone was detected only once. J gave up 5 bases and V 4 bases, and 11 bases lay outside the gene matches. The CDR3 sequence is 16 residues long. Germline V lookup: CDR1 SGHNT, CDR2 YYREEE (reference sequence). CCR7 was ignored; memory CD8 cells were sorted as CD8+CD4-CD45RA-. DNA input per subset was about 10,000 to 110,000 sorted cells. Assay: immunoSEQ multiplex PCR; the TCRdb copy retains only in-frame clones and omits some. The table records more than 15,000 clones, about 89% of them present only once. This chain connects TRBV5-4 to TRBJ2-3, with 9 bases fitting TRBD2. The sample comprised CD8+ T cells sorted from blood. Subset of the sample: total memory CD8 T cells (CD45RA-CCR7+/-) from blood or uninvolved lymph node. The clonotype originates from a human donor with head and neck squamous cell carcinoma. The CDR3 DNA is TGTGCCAGCAGCCCCCTCGCGGGGGGGCCTGTAGATACGCAGTATTTT. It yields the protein CASSPLAGGPVDTQYF.